A selection of T cell receptor beta chains follows, all from one sample in a study of cytomegalovirus exposure and HLA in healthy donors. Only in-frame clones appear in the TCRdb table, and some are missing; sequencing was by immunoSEQ multiplex PCR. The sample has around 300,000 clones; around 90% are singletons. Specimen: PBMCs. The receptor source for this set is a woman aged 18-29 years in good health and CMV-seronegative. CDR3s leave out the opening cysteine and the closing phenylalanine or tryptophan. Size values are once, few and many counts, or a class for expanded clones, and some rows have none.

length: 10; V: TRBV30; J: TRBJ2-3; size: NA; CDR3: ARSGGTDTQY
length: 12; V: TRBV18; J: TRBJ2-4; size: NA; CDR3: ASSPQGAVGIQY
length: 17; V: TRBV7-9; J: TRBJ2-7; size: NA; CDR3: ASSLLPGTSAGSSYEQY
length: 12; V: TRBV7-3; J: TRBJ2-3; size: NA; CDR3: ASSPTGGTDTQY
length: 11; V: TRBV27; J: TRBJ2-1; size: NA; CDR3: ASSAGGGNEQF
length: 17; V: TRBV4-1; J: TRBJ2-1; size: NA; CDR3: ASSQDSLLGLDGRNEQF
length: 13; V: TRBV19; J: TRBJ2-5; size: NA; CDR3: ASSMRGADRETQY
length: 13; V: TRBV5-1; J: TRBJ2-7; size: NA; CDR3: ASSLGPTSGDEQY
length: 10; V: TRBV13; J: TRBJ1-1; size: NA; CDR3: ASSSINTEAF
length: 12; V: TRBV5-1; J: TRBJ1-2; size: NA; CDR3: ASSLDINRGSYT
length: 13; V: TRBV5-1; J: TRBJ2-7; size: NA; CDR3: ASSLEGQPGYEQY
length: 11; V: TRBV7-3; J: TRBJ1-1; size: NA; CDR3: ASSPPGQGRAF
length: 16; V: TRBV29-1; J: TRBJ2-4; size: NA; CDR3: SVVGQAGLLGAKNIQY
length: 13; V: TRBV29-1; J: NA; size: NA; CDR3: SVRPSGLSPYEQY
length: 12; V: TRBV7-9; J: TRBJ1-2; size: NA; CDR3: ASSWSVADYGYT
length: 13; V: TRBV11-1; J: NA; size: NA; CDR3: ASSSRQMSSYEQY
length: 12; V: TRBV19; J: TRBJ2-5; size: NA; CDR3: ASGGGPSWETQY
length: 13; V: TRBV2; J: TRBJ2-5; size: NA; CDR3: ASREGVAGQETQY
length: 10; V: TRBV29-1; J: TRBJ2-1; size: NA; CDR3: SVGGGFDEQF
length: 10; V: TRBV5-1; J: TRBJ2-7; size: NA; CDR3: ASSSESYEQY
length: 14; V: TRBV6-5; J: TRBJ1-2; size: NA; CDR3: ASSYFDTGLPYGYT
length: 11; V: TRBV30; J: TRBJ1-1; size: NA; CDR3: AGTGGRGTEAF
length: 13; V: TRBV5-1; J: TRBJ1-2; size: NA; CDR3: ASSRTGQGAEGYT
length: 12; V: TRBV6-1; J: TRBJ2-7; size: NA; CDR3: ASTGGTPSYEQY
length: 12; V: TRBV6-5; J: TRBJ1-2; size: NA; CDR3: ASSYSTRNYGYT
length: 13; V: TRBV4-1; J: TRBJ2-5; size: NA; CDR3: ASSQDRGRGETQY
length: 10; V: TRBV29-1; J: TRBJ2-1; size: NA; CDR3: SGQRGKDEQF
length: 14; V: TRBV5-4; J: TRBJ2-7; size: NA; CDR3: ASSPLGGQGSYEQY
length: 15; V: TRBV4-1; J: TRBJ1-3; size: NA; CDR3: ASSQDGQGFSGNTIY
length: 15; V: TRBV19; J: TRBJ1-2; size: NA; CDR3: ASSIVVPGQENYGYT
length: 15; V: TRBV7-8; J: TRBJ2-7; size: NA; CDR3: ASSSTLPAGLVYEQY
length: 14; V: TRBV5-1; J: TRBJ2-3; size: NA; CDR3: ASSLGAVVGTDTQY
length: 13; V: TRBV5-1; J: TRBJ1-2; size: NA; CDR3: ASSLGPGADYGYT
length: 12; V: TRBV9; J: TRBJ2-1; size: NA; CDR3: ASSEDAGRDEQF
length: 13; V: TRBV18; J: TRBJ2-3; size: NA; CDR3: ASSPGLAGIDTQY
length: 12; V: TRBV27; J: TRBJ2-5; size: NA; CDR3: ASSLFATSGNQY
length: 12; V: TRBV2; J: TRBJ2-5; size: NA; CDR3: ASDDRASFKEQY
length: 11; V: TRBV2; J: TRBJ1-5; size: once; CDR3: ASSPDRYQPQH
length: 11; V: TRBV30; J: TRBJ1-2; size: NA; CDR3: AWSLTFNYGYT
length: 12; V: TRBV6-1; J: TRBJ2-7; size: NA; CDR3: ASSVAGGQSEQY
length: 11; V: TRBV4-1; J: TRBJ1-2; size: NA; CDR3: ASSQENRYGYT
length: 13; V: TRBV7-3; J: TRBJ2-1; size: NA; CDR3: ASSLGQGFYNEQF
length: 13; V: TRBV10-3; J: TRBJ1-1; size: NA; CDR3: AISQGQGVGTEAF
length: 13; V: TRBV2; J: TRBJ2-5; size: NA; CDR3: ATHARTRPQETQY
length: 13; V: TRBV14; J: TRBJ2-7; size: once; CDR3: ASSQTGTGLYEQY
length: 11; V: TRBV7-3; J: TRBJ2-3; size: NA; CDR3: ASSSGGADTQY
length: 12; V: TRBV7-9; J: TRBJ2-1; size: NA; CDR3: ASSLAGGYDEQF
length: 15; V: TRBV14; J: TRBJ1-3; size: once; CDR3: ASTAPETGVSGNTIY
length: 11; V: TRBV5-1; J: TRBJ2-5; size: NA; CDR3: ASSFTGQETQY
length: 12; V: TRBV5-1; J: TRBJ1-1; size: NA; CDR3: ASSLAWAEPEAF
length: 15; V: TRBV19; J: TRBJ2-4; size: NA; CDR3: ASSSTSGVLMGDIQY
length: 12; V: TRBV5-5; J: TRBJ1-2; size: NA; CDR3: ASSLGTAAYGYT
length: 14; V: TRBV9; J: TRBJ2-6; size: NA; CDR3: ASSVAGRAGANVLT